This passage covers 28 T cell receptor beta chains from one sample sequenced in a study of T cell repertoires in cytomegalovirus infection. TCRdb redid the calling of the reads with MiXCR, one entry per CDR3 protein. Of approximately 500,000 distinct CDR3 sequences listed, around 27% are singletons. The sample was PBMCs. All receptors derive from a human donor in good health (CMV status not recorded). Some clones in this sample may be carry-over from other donors' samples.

The chain couples TRBV6-6 to TRBJ2-1, with D possibly being TRBD1 (6 bases). Trimming removed 5 bases from V and 7 bases from J, with 15 bases in between. This CDR3 has 14 residues. Germline V gene lookup returns CDR1 MNHNY and CDR2 SVGAGI (reference sequence). CDR3 in amino acids: CASSMDQQGNEQFF. The DNA of the CDR3 is TGTGCCAGCAGTATGGACCAACAGGGAAATGAGCAGTTCTTC.

This clonotype came up a few times. V and J are TRBV18 and TRBJ2-7, with 7 bases lining up with TRBD1. This CDR3 region has 16 residues. CDR1 KGHSH and CDR2 LQKENI come from the germline V gene. V lost 2 bases to trimming and J lost 5 bases; unmatched junction nucleotides: 12. The DNA of the CDR3 is TGTGCCAGCTCACCAAGGGCCGCAGGGGGTGGCGACGAGCAGTACTTC. Its protein is CASSPRAAGGGDEQYF.

This clonotype was detected ten times or more. V and J are TRBV7-8 and TRBJ2-5; a possible D gene is TRBD1 (5 bases). The germline V gene encodes CDR1 SGHVS and CDR2 FQNEAQ. The germline V and J ends were trimmed by 5 bases and 2 bases, with 15 bases remaining between them. The CDR3 runs to 15 residues. The CDR3 DNA sequence: TGTGCCAGCAGCCCGCGACAGCCGTCTCAAGAGACCCAGTACTTC. It yields the protein CASSPRQPSQETQYF.

The sample holds a few counts of this clonotype. The chain couples TRBV7-2 to TRBJ2-7; TRBD2 agrees at 10 bases. Germline assignment: CDR1 SGHTA and CDR2 FQGNSA. J lost 0 bases, V lost 5 bases, and 4 bases had no gene match. The length of the CDR3 is 15 residues. CDR3 nucleotide sequence: TGTGCCAGCAGCCGAACTAGCGGGGACTCCTACGAGCAGTACTTC. Residues: CASSRTSGDSYEQYF. Together with reference TRBV7-2 and TRBJ2-7, the CDR3 gives the full variable domain: GAGVSQSPSNKVTEKGKDVELRCDPISGHTALYWYRQSLGQGLEFLIYFQGNSAPDKSGLPSDRFSAERTGGSVSTLTIQRTQQEDSAVYLCASSRTSGDSYEQYFGPGTRLTVT.

The chain recombines TRBV18 with TRBJ1-1; a weak D match, TRBD1 (6 bases). Trimming took off 2 bases at V and 6 bases at J, with 13 bases between the two ends. Germline V gives CDR1 KGHSH, CDR2 LQKENI. CDR3 length: 14 amino acids. CDR3 in DNA: TGTGCCAGCTCACCAAACAGGGTTGGCGCTGAAGCTTTCTTT. Translating gives CASSPNRVGAEAFF.

The chain has TRBV29-1 and TRBJ2-4, with D perhaps assigned TRBD1 or TRBD2 (5 bases each). The V end lost 6 bases, the J end lost 9 bases, and 18 bases lay between the germline ends. CDR3 length equals 13 residues. The germline V gene has CDR1 SQVTM and CDR2 ANQGSEA. This CDR3 reads CSVLGAQRIIQYF. CDR3 nucleotides: TGCAGCGTGCTCGGGGCTCAGCGGATCATTCAGTACTTC.

The rearrangement uses TRBV10-3 and TRBJ1-1; maybe TRBD1 (5 bases). Trimming took off 4 bases at V and 5 bases at J, with 14 bases between the two ends. CDR1 and CDR2 (germline): ENHRY, SYGVKD. This CDR3 spans 14 amino acids. The CDR3 DNA reads TGTGCCATCAGTGGCGGGGCAGGGTTGACTGAAGCTTTCTTT. Protein sequence: CAISGGAGLTEAFF.

The V gene is TRBV2, the J gene TRBJ2-1; 13 nucleotides align to TRBD2. The V segment lost 4 bases and the J segment 7 bases; nucleotides outside the gene matches: 7. The V gene's germline CDR1 is SNHLY and CDR2 FYNNEI. This CDR3 comprises 16 residues. The CDR3: CASSARLAGGTNEQFF. The CDR3 DNA reads TGTGCCAGCAGTGCGCGACTAGCGGGAGGTACGAATGAGCAGTTCTTC.

This clonotype was detected a few times. The chain has TRBV6-4 and TRBJ2-3, with D maybe TRBD2 (6 bases). V lost 5 bases to trimming and J lost 3 bases, with 15 bases between them. Germline V gene sequence: CDR1 MRHNA, CDR2 SNTAGT. There are 15 residues in the CDR3. CDR3 residues: CASSPLGGETDTQYF. As DNA, the CDR3 is TGTGCCAGCAGTCCTCTAGGAGGGGAGACAGATACGCAGTATTTT.

A word on this clonotype: One end of the junction does not line up with germline, which may come from a read error. The V call is TRBV19, the J call TRBJ1-2; no clear D gene. The V gene's germline CDR1 is LNHDA and CDR2 SQIVND (reference sequence). The CDR3 sequence is 14 residues long. CDR3 coding DNA: TGTGCCAGTAGTGTAGACCTAACTCTATATGGCTACACCTTC. Amino acid sequence: CASSVDLTLYGYTF. The entire variable domain, with the rest obtained from reference TRBV19 and TRBJ1-2, is as follows: DGGITQSPKYLFRKEGQNVTLSCEQNLNHDAMYWYRQDPGQGLRLIYYSQIVNDFQKGDIAEGYSVSREKKESFPLTVTSAQKNPTAFYLCASSVDLTLYGYTFGSGTRLTVV.

Written as DNA, the CDR3 is TGTGCCAGCTCACCACCATCATCGAAGGGAGGCTACACCTTC. Translated: CASSPPSSKGGYTF. The chain carries TRBV18 and TRBJ1-2; the D is unclear. The germline gives CDR1 KGHSH, CDR2 LQKENI. The CDR3 loop spans 14 amino acids. V shed 0 bases and J shed 8 bases, with 13 bases lying between them. The full variable domain, rest sourced from reference TRBV18 and TRBJ1-2, is NAGVMQNPRHLVRRRGQEARLRCSPMKGHSHVYWYRQLPEEGLKFMVYLQKENIIDESGMPKERFSAEFPKEGPSILRIQQVVRGDSAAYFCASSPPSSKGGYTFGSGTRLTVV.

This clonotype was recorded at least ten times. The chain joins TRBV7-2 to TRBJ2-3; D possibly corresponds to TRBD1 (6 bases). The CDR3 consists of 18 residues. V lost 2 bases to trimming and J lost 1 base, with 19 bases between them. From germline, CDR1 is SGHTA and CDR2 FQGNSA. CDR3 loop: CASSLTGTRRIGTDTQYF. The DNA for the CDR3 is TGTGCCAGCAGCTTAACCGGGACAAGGCGGATAGGCACAGATACGCAGTATTTT.

This clonotype was seen a few times. The chain couples TRBV29-1 to TRBJ1-1, with a possible D match to TRBD1 (5 bases). The germline gives CDR1 SQVTM, CDR2 ANQGSEA. V gave up 7 bases and J gave up 3 bases, with 18 bases separating them. The CDR3 contains 14 residues. The CDR3 coding sequence is TGCAGCGGGGACTCAGGGTATTCGGACACTGAAGCTTTCTTT. Translating gives CSGDSGYSDTEAFF. The full variable domain, completed using reference TRBV29-1 and TRBJ1-1, is SAVISQKPSRDICQRGTSLTIQCQVDSQVTMMFWYRQQPGQSLTLIATANQGSEATYESGFVIDKFPISRPNLTFSTLTVSNMSPEDSSIYLCSGDSGYSDTEAFFGQGTRLTVV.

This clonotype has at least ten counts. V is TRBV7-6 and J is TRBJ1-4; no definite D call. In germline, CDR1 is SGHVS, CDR2 FNYEAQ. Trimming stripped 4 bases from V and 5 bases from J, with 20 bases between. CDR3 length: 17 amino acids. The CDR3 coding sequence is TGTGCCAGCAGCTCTTTTTCTGGATTGTTCCTCAATGAAAAACTGTTTTTT. Protein sequence: CASSSFSGLFLNEKLFF.

This clonotype was observed at least ten times. At one boundary the junction diverges from the germline segment, which might be a read error. The CDR3 DNA is TGTGCCAGCAGCGCTAACCTCTTATCCTACTATGAGCAGTTCTTC. Its translation: CASSANLLSYYEQFF. The chain recombines TRBV7-2 with TRBJ2-1; D gene uncertain. This CDR3 is built from 15 residues. Per the germline V gene, CDR1 is SGHTA and CDR2 is FQGNSA.

The rearrangement uses TRBV9 and TRBJ2-3, with 8 bases fitting TRBD1. Germline lookup yields CDR1 SGDLS and CDR2 YYNGEE. The CDR3 sequence is 15 residues long. Trimming cost V 4 bases and J 4 bases; bases outside gene matches: 8. CDR3 coding DNA: TGTGCCAGCAGCCCCGGACAGGGTTCTTCAGATACGCAGTATTTT. It encodes CASSPGQGSSDTQYF. Together with reference TRBV9 and TRBJ2-3, the CDR3 gives the full variable domain: DSGVTQTPKHLITATGQRVTLRCSPRSGDLSVYWYQQSLDQGLQFLIQYYNGEERAKGNILERFSAQQFPDLHSELNLSSLELGDSALYFCASSPGQGSSDTQYFGPGTRLTVL.

The chain links TRBV6-5 to TRBJ1-1, with D possibly being TRBD1 (5 bases). V was cut by 0 bases and J by 8 bases, with 16 bases left in between. The CDR3 is 15 residues long. The germline V gene encodes CDR1 MNHEY and CDR2 SVGAGI. The CDR3 here is CASSYSSKWGPEAFF. CDR3 bases: TGTGCCAGCAGTTACTCGTCTAAATGGGGACCAGAAGCTTTCTTT.

Only a few counts were recorded for this clonotype. The V and J genes are TRBV7-3 and TRBJ2-3; 8 bases map to TRBD2. Trimming at V came to 5 bases and at J to 1 base, leaving 14 bases not matched to a gene. Looked up from germline, CDR1 is SGHTA and CDR2 is FQGTGA. The CDR3 sequence is 18 residues long. CDR3 sequence: CASSQPVREGRGTDTQYF. In nucleotides, the CDR3 is TGTGCCAGCAGCCAACCGGTCCGGGAGGGCCGCGGCACAGATACGCAGTATTTT.

This clonotype was seen a few times. The V gene is TRBV28, the J gene TRBJ2-7; 9 nucleotides match TRBD1. The length of the CDR3 is 14 residues. Unmatched junction bases numbered 8, after V lost 6 bases and J lost 5 bases. Germline V CDR1 and CDR2: MDHEN, SYDVKM. The CDR3 here is CASRVPGQGNEQYF. CDR3 nucleotide sequence: TGTGCCAGCAGGGTACCGGGACAGGGAAACGAGCAGTACTTC.

The chain links TRBV5-1 to TRBJ2-7; possibly TRBD1 or TRBD2 for D (5 bases each). The CDR3 consists of 14 residues. The germline V gene has CDR1 SGHRS and CDR2 YFSETQ. Trimming shortened V by 4 bases and J by 0 bases, and 11 bases separated the two germline ends. The CDR3 DNA is TGCGCCAGCAGCCACCCAGGGAGCTCCTACGAGCAGTACTTC. It is translated as CASSHPGSSYEQYF.

This clonotype was seen a handful of times. V and J are TRBV28 and TRBJ1-2; D is ambiguous. V was trimmed by 1 base and J by 12 bases, leaving 15 bases between them. CDR1 MDHEN and CDR2 SYDVKM come from the germline V gene. The CDR3 loop spans 13 amino acids. CDR3 bases: TGTGCCAGCAGTTTATCCTGGCAGCAAGGGAACACCTTC. This gives the protein CASSLSWQQGNTF.

The chain recombines TRBV5-6 with TRBJ2-3; D not certain. This CDR3 has 15 amino acids. Germline loops: CDR1 SGHDT, CDR2 YYEEEE. The V gene lost 4 bases and the J gene lost 2 bases, with 14 bases spanning the gap. CDR3 residues: CASSPAESHTDTQYF. The CDR3 region has the DNA TGTGCCAGCAGCCCGGCGGAATCGCACACAGATACGCAGTATTTT.

The CDR3 DNA sequence: TGTGCTAGTGGTTCATTCAGCGGGGGGAGCTCCTACAATGAGCAGTTCTTC. It yields the protein CASGSFSGGSSYNEQFF. The chain couples TRBV12-5 to TRBJ2-1; TRBD2 aligns across 9 bases. This CDR3 spans 17 amino acids. Germline-derived CDR1 and CDR2 are LGHNT and FRNRAP. With V trimmed by 4 bases and J by 0 bases, 7 bases remained unmatched.

This chain uses TRBV2 with TRBJ2-2, with D unclear. The CDR3 has 14 residues. Germline values: CDR1 SNHLY, CDR2 FYNNEI. Trimming cost V 4 bases and J 1 base, with 7 bases left between them. The CDR3 nucleotides are TGTGCCAGCAGTGTCGGGCTGAACACCGGGGAGCTGTTTTTT. Amino acids: CASSVGLNTGELFF. Supplemented by reference TRBV2 and TRBJ2-2, the full variable domain reads EPEVTQTPSHQVTQMGQEVILRCVPISNHLYFYWYRQILGQKVEFLVSFYNNEISEKSEIFDDQFSVERPDGSNFTLKIRSTKLEDSAMYFCASSVGLNTGELFFGEGSRLTVL.

This clonotype was recorded at least ten times. The chain employs TRBV7-2 and TRBJ1-1; D unresolved. Trimming removed 5 bases at V and 3 bases at J, with 16 bases between. Germline loops: CDR1 SGHTA, CDR2 FQGNSA. The CDR3 length is 15 residues. The CDR3 nucleotides read TGTGCCAGCAGCCCCGATCCGGGAGAGTACACTGAAGCTTTCTTT. Translation: CASSPDPGEYTEAFF.

V gene TRBV5-1 combines with J gene TRBJ2-1, with 9 bases that match TRBD2. The CDR3 is 14 residues long. Trimming took 7 bases from V and 5 from J; bases not matched to a gene: 7. Germline CDR1 reads SGHRS; CDR2 reads YFSETQ. CDR3 sequence (DNA): TGCGCCAGCCACAAAGCGGGAGGAGACAATGAGCAGTTCTTC. Translation: CASHKAGGDNEQFF.

There are many counts of this clonotype. The J gene is TRBJ2-6, the V gene TRBV7-2; D is uncertain. With 2 bases removed from V and 1 base from J, the gap between germline ends came to 6 bases. Germline V gene sequence: CDR1 SGHTA, CDR2 FQGNSA. This CDR3 contains 15 residues. CDR3 DNA sequence: TGTGCCAGCAGCTTATCTGGGTCTGGGGCCAACGTCCTGACTTTC. Its protein product is CASSLSGSGANVLTF. Full variable domain (remainder filled in from reference TRBV7-2 and TRBJ2-6): GAGVSQSPSNKVTEKGKDVELRCDPISGHTALYWYRQSLGQGLEFLIYFQGNSAPDKSGLPSDRFSAERTGGSVSTLTIQRTQQEDSAVYLCASSLSGSGANVLTFGAGSRLTVL.

The chain recombines TRBV29-1 with TRBJ2-5; 10 bases agree with TRBD1. The CDR3 covers 15 residues. V was clipped by 3 bases and J by 2 bases; unmatched bases: 6. Germline-derived CDR1 and CDR2 are SQVTM and ANQGSEA. The CDR3 sequence: CSVDLWGQGQETQYF. CDR3 bases: TGCAGCGTTGACCTTTGGGGACAGGGGCAAGAGACCCAGTACTTC.